The 9 T cell receptor beta chains listed next were all sequenced from one sample in a study of blood T cells in healthy people across ages (dated by TCRdb to between 2014 and 2017). The library came from 5' RACE. For sequencing, an Illumina HiSeq 2500 was employed. A second PCR of about 7 to 12 cycles was run with a J-beta primer mix and a sample-barcoded 5' primer. Using fastp trimming at Q25 and MiXCR clonotype assembly, TCRdb reanalyzed the public sequencing data and kept in-frame beta chains. Rows are combined by CDR3 protein, so each entry shows the most common genes and DNA. Here the sample has around 1.5 million distinct CDR3 sequences; about 32% occur a single time. Clones ranked in the top ten supply approximately 11% of the sample. The sample taken for sequencing was blood. The receptors come from a woman in her 30s in good health.

The chain is built from TRBV20-1 and TRBJ2-7; D possibly matches TRBD1 or TRBD2 (5 bases each). CDR3 size: 12 residues. Trimming pared 3 bases from V and 8 bases from J, leaving 14 bases between. Germline CDR1 and CDR2: DFQATT and SNEGSKA (reference sequence). The CDR3 region is CSARYRTYKQYF. The CDR3 DNA reads TGCAGTGCTAGGTACAGGACTTACAAGCAGTACTTC.

V usage is TRBV12-3 or TRBV12-4 and J usage is TRBJ2-7; 7 nucleotides align to TRBD1. V was clipped by 5 bases and J by 10 bases; unmatched bases: 8. This CDR3 is 12 amino acids long. The CDR3 bases are TGTGCCAGCAGTATGCCCGGGACAGCACAGTACTTC. It codes for CASSMPGTAQYF.

This clonotype was recorded a few times. The chain uses TRBV9 and TRBJ2-1; 14 bases are shared with TRBD2. V shed 1 base, J shed 6 bases, and the junction held 3 bases outside the gene matches. There are 16 residues in the CDR3. The germline V gene has CDR1 SGDLS and CDR2 YYNGEE. The DNA for the CDR3 is TGTGCCAGCAGCGTACTCGGGACTAGCGGGAGCAATGAGCAGTTCTTC. Protein: CASSVLGTSGSNEQFF.

The chain combines TRBV15 with TRBJ1-2; D is possibly TRBD1 (6 bases). CDR1 is LNHNV, CDR2 YYDKDF, per germline (reference sequence). There are 13 residues in the CDR3. The V gene lost 1 base and the J gene lost 7 bases, with 10 bases spanning the gap. The CDR3 sequence: CATSRGTVTGYTF. The CDR3 DNA reads as TGTGCCACCAGCAGAGGGACAGTTACTGGCTACACCTTC.

This clonotype was observed a handful of times. The rearrangement uses TRBV4-1 and TRBJ2-5, with 9 bases fitting TRBD2. The CDR3 has 17 amino acids. CDR1 and CDR2 (germline): MGHRA, YSYEKL. The J segment lost 4 bases and the V segment lost 0 bases, leaving 9 bases of the junction unmatched. CDR3 sequence: CASSQDPAGGPVETQYF. CDR3 DNA sequence: TGCGCCAGCAGCCAAGACCCAGCGGGAGGTCCCGTAGAGACCCAGTACTTC.

A few counts support this clonotype. The chain has TRBV20-1 and TRBJ2-5, with TRBD1 identical over 7 bases. The CDR3 contains 15 residues. V shed 5 bases, J shed 4 bases, and the junction held 13 bases outside the gene matches. Per the germline V gene, CDR1 is DFQATT and CDR2 is SNEGSKA (reference sequence). The CDR3 DNA is TGCAGTGCTTCCCGTCTGGACAGGAATGGAGAGACCCAGTACTTC. Translating it yields CSASRLDRNGETQYF.

This clonotype was observed a single time. The junction differs from germline at one of its ends, possibly a read error. The CDR3 loop reads CGAEPPGLGSYEQYF. In nucleotides, the CDR3 is TGCGGTGCCGAACCTCCGGGACTAGGGTCCTACGAGCAGTACTTC. The chain employs TRBV20-1 and TRBJ2-7, with 8 bases that match TRBD2. This CDR3 has 15 residues. CDR1 and CDR2 (germline): DFQATT, SNEGSKA (reference sequence).

A few counts support this clonotype. The V call is TRBV5-1, the J call TRBJ1-1; D gene unclear. CDR1 is SGHRS and CDR2 is YFSETQ in the germline V gene. This CDR3 comprises 16 residues. Trimming removed 0 bases from V and 1 base from J, with 13 bases in between. CDR3 nucleotide sequence: TGCGCCAGCAGCTTGGGTTTACAGAGAAGGAACACTGAAGCTTTCTTT. This codes for CASSLGLQRRNTEAFF.

DNA of the CDR3: TGTGCCAGCAGTTTAGTCGACTTTCTAGTGGGAGCTGAGCAGTTCTTC. Its translation: CASSLVDFLVGAEQFF. The chain is built from TRBV6-2 or TRBV6-3 and TRBJ2-1; the D gene is possibly TRBD2 (5 bases). This CDR3 region has 16 residues. From germline, CDR1 is MNHEY and CDR2 SVGEGT. The germline V and J ends were trimmed by 4 bases and 9 bases, with 22 bases remaining between them.